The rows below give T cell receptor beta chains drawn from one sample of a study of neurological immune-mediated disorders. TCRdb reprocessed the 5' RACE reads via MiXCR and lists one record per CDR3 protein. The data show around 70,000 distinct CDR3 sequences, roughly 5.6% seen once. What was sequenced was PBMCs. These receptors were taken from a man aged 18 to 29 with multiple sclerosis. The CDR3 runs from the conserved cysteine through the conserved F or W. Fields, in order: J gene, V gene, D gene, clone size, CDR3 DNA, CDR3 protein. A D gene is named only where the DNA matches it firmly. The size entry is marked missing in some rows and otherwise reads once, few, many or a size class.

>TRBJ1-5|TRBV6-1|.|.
TGTGCCAGCATCCCGGGGTATAGCAATCAGCCCCAGAATTTT
CASIPGYSNQPQNF
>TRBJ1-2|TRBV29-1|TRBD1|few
TGCAGCGTCGTAAAGGGGGCAGACGGCTACACCTTC
CSVVKGADGYTF
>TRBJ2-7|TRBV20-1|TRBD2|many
TGCAGTGCTAGTAGCGGGCCACCCCCCTACGAGCAGTACTTC
CSASSGPPPYEQYF
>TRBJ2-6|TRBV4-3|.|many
TGCGCCAGCAGCCCGGCAGGGGTGAGCTCTGGGGCCAACGTCCTGACTTTC
CASSPAGVSSGANVLTF
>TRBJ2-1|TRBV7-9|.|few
TGTGCCAGCAGCTTAGCAATGAGAAATGAGCAGTTCTTC
CASSLAMRNEQFF
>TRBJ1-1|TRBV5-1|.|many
TGCGCCAGCAGCCCCGGGACGGCAGATCTTGAAGCTTTCTTT
CASSPGTADLEAFF
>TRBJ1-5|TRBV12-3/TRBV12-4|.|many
TGTGCCAGCAGTTTGGGGGAGGATCAGCCCCAGAATTTT
CASSLGEDQPQNF
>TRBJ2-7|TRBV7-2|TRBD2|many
TGTGCCAGCAGCCCCGACCGGGGGGGAGCCTACGAGCAGTACTTC
CASSPDRGGAYEQYF
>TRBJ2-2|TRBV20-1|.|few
TGCAGTGCTAGAGGGGGTCCAGGAACTCTTCCCACCGGGGAGCTGTTTTTT
CSARGGPGTLPTGELFF
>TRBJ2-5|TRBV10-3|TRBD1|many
TGTGCCATCAGTGACGGGACAGGGGTAGAGACCCAGTACTTC
CAISDGTGVETQYF
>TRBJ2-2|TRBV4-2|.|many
TGTGCCAGCAGCCTACCAGGTGCGGAGTCTGGAAACACCGGGGAGCTGTTTTTT
CASSLPGAESGNTGELFF
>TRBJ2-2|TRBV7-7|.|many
TGTGCCAGCAGCCAGCCGCCAGGGCCCGGCACCGGGGAGCTGTTTTTT
CASSQPPGPGTGELFF
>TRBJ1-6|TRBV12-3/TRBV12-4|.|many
TGTGCCAGCACCCCAAAGGAAACAGCTCCCCTCCACTTT
CASTPKETAPLHF
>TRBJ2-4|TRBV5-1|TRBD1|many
TGCGCCAGCAGCTTTCACGAGGGGGCTAGGGACATTCAGTACTTC
CASSFHEGARDIQYF
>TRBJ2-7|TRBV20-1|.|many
TGCAGTGCTGGAATAAGGGACGGAGCCTACGAGCAGTACTTC
CSAGIRDGAYEQYF
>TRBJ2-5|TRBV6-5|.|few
TGTGCCAGCAGCTACTACACCGGGCAAGAGACCCAGTACTTC
CASSYYTGQETQYF
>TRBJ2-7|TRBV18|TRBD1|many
TGTGCCAGCTCCCTGAGACAGGGGACCCACGAGCAGTACTTC
CASSLRQGTHEQYF
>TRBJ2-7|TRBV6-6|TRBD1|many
TGTGCCAGCAGCAGACAGGGTCCGACCTACGAGCAGTACTTC
CASSRQGPTYEQYF
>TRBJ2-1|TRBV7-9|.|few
TGTGCCAGTCTCCAGGAACTCCTAGATGAGCAGTTCTTC
CASLQELLDEQFF
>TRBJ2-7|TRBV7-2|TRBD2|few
TGTGCCAGCAGCTTAATTAGTGGGACTAGCGGGAAGTACGAGCAGTACTTC
CASSLISGTSGKYEQYF
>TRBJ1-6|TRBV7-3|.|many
TGTGCCAGCAGCTCCTGGACAAGCCAGTCACCCCTCAACTTT
CASSSWTSQSPLNF
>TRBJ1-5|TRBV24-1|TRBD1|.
TGTGCCACCAGTGGGGGACAGCAAGGGGTTAATCAGCCCCAGAATTTT
CATSGGQQGVNQPQNF
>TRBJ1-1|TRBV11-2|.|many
TGTGCCAGCAGCTTTTTATCCGGGGCTCGAGCTTTCTTT
CASSFLSGARAFF
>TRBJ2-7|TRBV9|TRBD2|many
TGTGCCAGCAGCGTGGTTAGCGGGAGTTACGAGCAGTACTTC
CASSVVSGSYEQYF
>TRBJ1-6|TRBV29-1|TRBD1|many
TGCAGCGCAGCGACAGGGTGGGACTCACCCCTCAACTTT
CSAATGWDSPLNF
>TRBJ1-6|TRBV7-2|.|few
TGTGCCAGCAGCTTAGGACCAAATTCACCCCTCCACTTT
CASSLGPNSPLHF
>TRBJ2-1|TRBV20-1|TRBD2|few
TGCAGTGCTAGAGATTCTATTCGAGCGGGGGGCTACAATGAGCAGTTCTTC
CSARDSIRAGGYNEQFF
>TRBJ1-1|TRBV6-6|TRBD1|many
TGTGCCAGCACCCTACAGGGGGCGAACACTGAAGCTTTCTTT
CASTLQGANTEAFF
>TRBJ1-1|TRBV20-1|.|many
TGCAGTGCTAGTACAGGTCGGAGTGGCACTGAAGCTTTCTTT
CSASTGRSGTEAFF
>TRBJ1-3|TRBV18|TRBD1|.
TGTGCCAGCTCGCCACTGACAGGGACTGGAAACACCATATATTTT
CASSPLTGTGNTIYF
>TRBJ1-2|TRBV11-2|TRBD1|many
TGTGCCAGCAGCCCACGGGACAGGGGATCCTTATCCCTCCGCTACACCTTC
CASSPRDRGSLSLRYTF
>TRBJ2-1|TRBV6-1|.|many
TGTGCCAGCCGTGTCGGAGCAAACAATGAGCAGTTCTTC
CASRVGANNEQFF
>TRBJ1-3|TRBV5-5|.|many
TGTGCCAGCAGCTTGTCGGCTCCCAGCTCTGGAAACACCATATATTTT
CASSLSAPSSGNTIYF
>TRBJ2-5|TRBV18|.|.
TGTGCCAGCTCACCATCCACGACAGAAGAGACCCAGTACTTC
CASSPSTTEETQYF
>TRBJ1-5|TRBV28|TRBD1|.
TGTGCCAGCAGCCATCTCCGACAGGGCTCCAATCAGCCCCAGAATTTT
CASSHLRQGSNQPQNF
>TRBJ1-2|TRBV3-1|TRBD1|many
TGTGCCAGCAGCCTCGGGAGCGGGACAGCGCTTGGCTACACCTTC
CASSLGSGTALGYTF
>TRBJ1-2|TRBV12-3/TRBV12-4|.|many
TGTGCCAGCCTACAGGGACCAAACTATGGCTACACCTTC
CASLQGPNYGYTF
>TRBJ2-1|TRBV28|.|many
TGTGCCAGCAGTTTTATGACGGAGACCTACAATGAGCAGTTCTTC
CASSFMTETYNEQFF
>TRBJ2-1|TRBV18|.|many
TGTGCCAGCTCACAACCGTTCAGGACCCAATACAATGAGCAGTTCTTC
CASSQPFRTQYNEQFF
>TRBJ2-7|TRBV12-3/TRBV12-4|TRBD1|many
TGTGCCAGCAGTTTAGACCCGTGGGGGACAGGCGCCTCCTACGAGCAGTACTTC
CASSLDPWGTGASYEQYF
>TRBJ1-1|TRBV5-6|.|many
TGTGCCAGCAGCCCCTGGACAAGACCCATGAACACTGAAGCTTTCTTT
CASSPWTRPMNTEAFF
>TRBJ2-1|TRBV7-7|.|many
TGTGCTAGCAGCGATGGGGTCCATGAGCAGTTCTTC
CASSDGVHEQFF
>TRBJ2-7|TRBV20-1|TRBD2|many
TGCAGTGCTAGAGAGGGCGGGGGAAATGATGGTTGGCAGTACTTC
CSAREGGGNDGWQYF
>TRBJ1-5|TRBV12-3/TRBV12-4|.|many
TGTGCCAGCAGTTTGGACGGGTGGGGAAATCAGCCCCAGCATTTT
CASSLDGWGNQPQHF
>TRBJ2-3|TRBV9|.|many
TGTGCCAGTAGCCTCCGGGACTCCCGCAGGGATACGCAGTATTTT
CASSLRDSRRDTQYF
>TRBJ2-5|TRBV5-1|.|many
TGCGCCAGCAGCTCCGGCTTTGACGTGCTAGAGACCCAGTACTTC
CASSSGFDVLETQYF
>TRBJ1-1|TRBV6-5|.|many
TGTGCCAGCAGTCCTCCTCCACTATCAGGCGCTGAAGCTTTCTTT
CASSPPPLSGAEAFF
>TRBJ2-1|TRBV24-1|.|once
TGTGCCACCAGTGATAAGGCACGGGTATACAATGAGCAGTCCTTC
CATSDKARVYNEQSF
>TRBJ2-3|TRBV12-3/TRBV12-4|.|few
TGTGCCAGCAGTGGGAGAGGAACTAGCACAGATACGCAGTATTTT
CASSGRGTSTDTQYF
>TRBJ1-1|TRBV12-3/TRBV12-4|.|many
TGTGCCAGCACCCGCACAGGGCTCACTGAAGCTTTCTTT
CASTRTGLTEAFF
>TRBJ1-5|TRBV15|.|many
TGTGCCACCAGCAGAGAAAGCAATCAGCCCCAGCATTTT
CATSRESNQPQHF
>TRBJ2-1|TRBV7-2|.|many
TGTGCCAGCAGCTTAAGGGGGGGGATCTCCTACAATGAGCAGTTCTTC
CASSLRGGISYNEQFF
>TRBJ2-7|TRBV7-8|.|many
TGTGCCAGCAGCTTAGGTTCGTCAGGCTTCTCCAACGAGCAGTACTTC
CASSLGSSGFSNEQYF